This T cell receptor beta chain was profiled in a study of cytomegalovirus exposure and HLA in healthy donors. Germline CDR1 reads KGHSH; CDR2 reads LQKENI. V was pared by 2 bases and J by 6 bases, with 7 bases between. This CDR3 region has 12 residues. PCR was performed using 60 Vbeta and 13 Jbeta primers. Profiling relied on immunoSEQ multiplex PCR, and the TCRdb table lists in-frame clones only, not all of them. The sample has 150,000 to 200,000 clones; 71% are singletons. Worth noting for this clone: Its antigen is unknown.

Whole-study findings and limits: Versus the approximately 670-donor mean, an Asian-associated ancestry cluster reportedly showed fewer N-insertions in a later analysis.

The receptor comes from a girl aged 10 to 17 in good health and CMV-seronegative. The sequenced sample consisted of PBMCs. The chain has TRBV18 and TRBJ1-1; D uncertain. The CDR3 loop is CASSPTRSEAFF. CDR3 in DNA: TGTGCCAGCTCACCAACCAGGTCTGAAGCTTTCTTT.